This T cell receptor (beta chain) was sequenced in a study of identical twins. The germline gives CDR1 SGHRS, CDR2 YFSETQ. V shed 9 bases, J shed 5 bases, and the junction held 6 bases outside the gene matches. The CDR3 length is 13 residues. This clonotype has a handful of counts. TCRdb recomputed calls from the 5' RACE reads with MiXCR, one row per CDR3 protein. The sample holds 200,000 to 250,000 distinct CDR3 sequences, 10% to 15% seen once. The same data also contributed to another study, on yellow fever vaccine responses in identical twins.

Sequenced: memory (CD45RO+) T cells sorted from blood. The receptor comes from a woman between 18 and 29 years old in good health. The V call is TRBV5-1, the J call TRBJ2-2, with 8 positions matching TRBD2. This CDR3 is CATRTSWTGELFF. DNA of the CDR3: TGCGCCACCCGGACTAGCTGGACCGGGGAGCTGTTTTTT.